This T cell receptor beta chain derives from a study of cytomegalovirus exposure and HLA in healthy donors. Study-level points and caveats: A later analysis appeared to link common viral pathogens to several of the most significant clusters.

For this clone: The antigen remains undetermined.

Primers: 60 Vbeta forward and 13 Jbeta reverse. The assay was immunoSEQ multiplex PCR, and TCRdb's table has in-frame clones only and misses some. The sample lists roughly 200,000 clones, 77% seen once, with 3.7% in the top ten. The CDR3 length is 16 residues. CDR1 SGHNT and CDR2 YYREEE come from the germline V gene (reference sequence). V trimming: 4 bases; J trimming: 0 bases; junction bases outside the gene matches: 4. V is TRBV5-4 and J is TRBJ2-3; 11 bases agree with TRBD2. The TCR sequence derives from a woman aged 60-70 years in good health and CMV-seropositive. Sequencing was carried out using PBMCs. In DNA form, the CDR3 reads TGTGCCAGCAGCAAGACTAGCGGGGTTAGCACAGATACGCAGTATTTT. Amino acid sequence: CASSKTSGVSTDTQYF.